Here is one T cell receptor (beta chain) with its context. Per the study methods: Nucleated cell number was recorded as an estimate derived from reference gene primer amplification. Some clones are missing from TCRdb's copy, which holds only in-frame ones; the method was immunoSEQ multiplex PCR. V, J and clone size are those of that table, while D and trimming were read from the DNA. The repertoire consists of roughly 30,000 clones, with roughly 80% occurring once and the leading ten covering around 16%. This sample was taken from a study of blood T cell repertoires in COVID-19. In the study overall: Material from acute and convalescent COVID-19 was sourced from the United States, Italy and Spain. PBMCs, B-cell-depleted T cells, or T cells provided the cDNA or gDNA that made up the material.

The V gene's germline CDR1 is SEHNR and CDR2 FQNEAQ (reference sequence). This CDR3 has 15 amino acids. Deletions cut 2 bases from V and 2 bases from J, with 12 bases between. Input material: peripheral blood. This chain links TRBV7-9 with TRBJ1-2; D remains ambiguous. The source of this sequence is a woman in her fifties or sixties with acute or convalescent COVID-19. The CDR3 DNA reads TGTGCCAGCAGCTTAATGCAGCCGCGGAACTATGGCTACACCTTC. Protein sequence: CASSLMQPRNYGYTF.